A selection of T cell receptor beta chains follows, all from one sample in a study of identical twins. TCRdb reanalysed the 5' RACE reads using MiXCR and keeps one entry per CDR3 protein. The table has about 660,000 distinct CDR3 sequences, over 8.5% seen once. This sample also appeared in a second study, on yellow fever vaccine responses in identical twins.

Specimen: PBMCs. Receptors originate from a woman between 18 and 29 years old in good health. The CDR3 runs from the conserved cysteine through the conserved F or W. A D gene is named only where the DNA matches it firmly. A row's size may be missing; if present it is once, few, many or a size class.

cdr3_nt cdr3_aa d_call clone_size cdr3_length j_call v_call
TGTGCTAGTGGTCCCGGGGGTAGCGGGAGAAGGGCAGATACGCAGTATTTT CASGPGGSGRRADTQYF TRBD2 . 17 TRBJ2-3 TRBV12-5
TGCAGCGGCCGTAGTGACAGGGGGGGGACCCAGTACTTC CSGRSDRGGTQYF TRBD1 . 13 TRBJ2-5 TRBV29-1
TGTGCCAGCAGCCAAGATCGGACAGCTCCTAACTATGGCTACACCTTC CASSQDRTAPNYGYTF . few 16 TRBJ1-2 TRBV4-2
TGTGCCATCAGTGAGTCAGTGGGGGCGAGTGAAAAACTGTTTTTT CAISESVGASEKLFF . . 15 TRBJ1-4 TRBV10-3
TGCAGCGCCGGGACAGGGAAGTCGAATGAGCAGTTCTTC CSAGTGKSNEQFF TRBD1 few 13 TRBJ2-1 TRBV29-1
TGTGCTAGTGGTTTGGGGGCGAACACAGATACGCAGTATTTT CASGLGANTDTQYF . . 14 TRBJ2-3 TRBV12-5
TGTGCCAGCAGTCAAACAGGGCGCGAGCAGTACTTC CASSQTGREQYF . . 12 TRBJ2-7 TRBV7-3
TGTGCCAGCAGTTATGCGGCAGGGCTGAGCTCTGGGGCCAACGTCCTGACTTTC CASSYAAGLSSGANVLTF . . 18 TRBJ2-6 TRBV6-5
TGTGCCAGCAGCATAGCGGGAGCAAACGGGCAGTACTTC CASSIAGANGQYF TRBD2 many 13 TRBJ2-7 TRBV6-2/TRBV6-3
TGTGCCAGTAGTCTCCACGACAGGGTTGGTCCCCAGCATTTT CASSLHDRVGPQHF TRBD1 . 14 TRBJ1-5 TRBV19
TGCAGTGCTAGACAAGGGCCCGGATGGGGCGGGGAGCTGTTTTTT CSARQGPGWGGELFF . . 15 TRBJ2-2 TRBV20-1
TGTGCCAGCAGTTTGAGGGCGGGAGGGTCTGGAGAGACCCAGTACTTC CASSLRAGGSGETQYF TRBD2 few 16 TRBJ2-5 TRBV27
TGTGCCAGCAGTTTTAGCGGGAGTGAAGATACGCAGTATTTT CASSFSGSEDTQYF TRBD2 many 14 TRBJ2-3 TRBV12-3/TRBV12-4
TGCGCCAGCAGCCAAGGGACAGGGCCGAGCTCCTACAATGAGCAGTTCTTC CASSQGTGPSSYNEQFF TRBD1 . 17 TRBJ2-1 TRBV5-1
TGTGCCAGCAGTGAATTTAAGGGATCAAACACCGGGGAGCTGTTTTTT CASSEFKGSNTGELFF . . 16 TRBJ2-2 TRBV25-1
TGTGCCGGAATCTCAACAGGGAACACTGAAGCTTTCTTT CAGISTGNTEAFF . . 13 TRBJ1-1 TRBV28
TGTGCCAGCAGTTTAGCGGGGGTTTACACCGGGGAGCTGTTTTTT CASSLAGVYTGELFF . many 15 TRBJ2-2 TRBV12-3/TRBV12-4
TGCGCCAGCAGCTTGGCGGACAGGGACACTGAAGCTTTCTTT CASSLADRDTEAFF TRBD1 . 14 TRBJ1-1 TRBV5-1
TGTGCCAGCGGATCCAGGGGCTCTGGGGCCAACGTCCTGACTTTC CASGSRGSGANVLTF . few 15 TRBJ2-6 TRBV6-1
TGTGCCAGCAGGCACCCAAGCGGGATAGGGTCCTACGAGCAGTACTTC CASRHPSGIGSYEQYF TRBD2 few 16 TRBJ2-7 TRBV6-1
TGTGCCAGCAGCCAATCGGCAGGCTACGAGCAGTACTTC CASSQSAGYEQYF . . 13 TRBJ2-7 TRBV3-1
TGTGCCAGCAGCACCTCGGAGGTCCGCTACGAGCAGTACTTC CASSTSEVRYEQYF . . 14 TRBJ2-7 TRBV7-9
TGTGCCAGCAGCTTTTGGGAATCACCCCTCCACTTT CASSFWESPLHF . . 12 TRBJ1-6 TRBV7-9
TGTGCCAGCAGCCCCCCTACCCTTTATGAGCAGTTCTTC CASSPPTLYEQFF . many 13 TRBJ2-1 TRBV7-9
TGTGCTAGTGGGACAGGGGGTTACAATGAGCAGTTCTTC CASGTGGYNEQFF TRBD1 . 13 TRBJ2-1 TRBV12-5